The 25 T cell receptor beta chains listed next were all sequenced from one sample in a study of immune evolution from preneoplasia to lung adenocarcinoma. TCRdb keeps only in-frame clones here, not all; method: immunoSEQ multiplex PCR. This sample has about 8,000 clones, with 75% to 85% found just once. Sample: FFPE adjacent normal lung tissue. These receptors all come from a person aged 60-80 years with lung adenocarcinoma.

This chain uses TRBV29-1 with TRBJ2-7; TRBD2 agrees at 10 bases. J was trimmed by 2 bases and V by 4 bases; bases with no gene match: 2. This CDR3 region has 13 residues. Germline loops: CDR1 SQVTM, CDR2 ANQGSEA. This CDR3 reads CSVGTSGTYEQYF. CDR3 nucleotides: TGCAGCGTTGGGACTAGCGGTACCTACGAGCAGTACTTC.

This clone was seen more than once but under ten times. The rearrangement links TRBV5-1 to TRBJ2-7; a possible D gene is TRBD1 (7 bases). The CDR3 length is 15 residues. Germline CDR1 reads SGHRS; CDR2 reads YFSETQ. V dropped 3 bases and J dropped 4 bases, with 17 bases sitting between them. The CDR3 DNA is TGCGCCAGCAGCTCCCTGACCCCAGGGGGGTACGAGCAGTACTTC. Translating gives CASSSLTPGGYEQYF.

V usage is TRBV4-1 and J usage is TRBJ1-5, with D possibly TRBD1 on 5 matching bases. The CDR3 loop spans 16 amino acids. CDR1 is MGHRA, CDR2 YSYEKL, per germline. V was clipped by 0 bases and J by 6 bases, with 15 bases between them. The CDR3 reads CASSQEGQGLSQPQHF. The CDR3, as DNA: TGCGCCAGCAGCCAAGAGGGGCAGGGTCTAAGTCAGCCCCAGCATTTT.

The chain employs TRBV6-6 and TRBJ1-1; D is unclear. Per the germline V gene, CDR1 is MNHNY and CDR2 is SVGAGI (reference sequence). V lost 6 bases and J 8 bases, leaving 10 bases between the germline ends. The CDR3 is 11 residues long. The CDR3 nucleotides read TGTGCCAGCAGGAGCAAAATAGAAGCTTTCTTT. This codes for CASRSKIEAFF.

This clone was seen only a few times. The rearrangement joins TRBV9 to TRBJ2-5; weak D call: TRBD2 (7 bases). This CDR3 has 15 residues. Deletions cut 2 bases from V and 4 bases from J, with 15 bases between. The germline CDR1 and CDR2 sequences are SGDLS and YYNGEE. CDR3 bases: TGTGCCAGCAGCGTCGGAGGGGGGGTCCCAGAGACCCAGTACTTC. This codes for CASSVGGGVPETQYF. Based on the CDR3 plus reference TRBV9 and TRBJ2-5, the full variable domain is DSGVTQTPKHLITATGQRVTLRCSPRSGDLSVYWYQQSLDQGLQFLIQYYNGEERAKGNILERFSAQQFPDLHSELNLSSLELGDSALYFCASSVGGGVPETQYFGPGTRLLVL.

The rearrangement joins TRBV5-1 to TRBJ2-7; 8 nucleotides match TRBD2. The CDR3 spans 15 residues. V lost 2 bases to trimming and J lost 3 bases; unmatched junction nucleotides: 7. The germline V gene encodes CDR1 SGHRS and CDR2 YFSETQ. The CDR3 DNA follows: TGCGCCAGCAGCTTTAGCGGGGAACCCGGCTACGAGCAGTACTTC. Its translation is CASSFSGEPGYEQYF.

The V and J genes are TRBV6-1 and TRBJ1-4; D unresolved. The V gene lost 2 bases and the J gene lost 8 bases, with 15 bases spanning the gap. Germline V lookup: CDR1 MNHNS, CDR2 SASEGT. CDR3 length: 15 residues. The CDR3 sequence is CASSERSDPGEKLFF. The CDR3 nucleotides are TGTGCCAGCAGTGAAAGAAGTGACCCTGGGGAAAAACTGTTTTTT.

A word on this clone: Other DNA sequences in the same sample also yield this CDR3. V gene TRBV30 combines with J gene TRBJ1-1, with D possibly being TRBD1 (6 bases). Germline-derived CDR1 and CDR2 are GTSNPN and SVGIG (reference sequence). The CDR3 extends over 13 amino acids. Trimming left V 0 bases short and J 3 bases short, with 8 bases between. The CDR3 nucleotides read TGTGCCTGGAGTGTACAGGGAGACACTGAAGCTTTCTTT. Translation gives CAWSVQGDTEAFF.

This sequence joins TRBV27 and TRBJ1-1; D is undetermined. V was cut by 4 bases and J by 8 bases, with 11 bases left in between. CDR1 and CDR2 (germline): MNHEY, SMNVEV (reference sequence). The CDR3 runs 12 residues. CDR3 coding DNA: TGTGCCAGCAGTTCCGCGCGATCCGAAGCTTTCTTT. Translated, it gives CASSSARSEAFF.

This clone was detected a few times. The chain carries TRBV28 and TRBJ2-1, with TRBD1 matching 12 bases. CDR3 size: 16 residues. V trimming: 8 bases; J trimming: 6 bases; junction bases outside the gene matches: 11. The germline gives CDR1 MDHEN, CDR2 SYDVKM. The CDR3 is CASLSIGTGGVNEQFF. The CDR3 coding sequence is TGTGCCAGCCTCTCAATCGGGACAGGGGGCGTCAATGAGCAGTTCTTC.

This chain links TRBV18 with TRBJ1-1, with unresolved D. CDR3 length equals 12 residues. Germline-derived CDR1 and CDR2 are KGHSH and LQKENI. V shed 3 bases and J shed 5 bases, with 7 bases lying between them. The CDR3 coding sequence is TGTGCCAGCTCACCCCATCGAACTGAAGCTTTCTTT. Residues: CASSPHRTEAFF.

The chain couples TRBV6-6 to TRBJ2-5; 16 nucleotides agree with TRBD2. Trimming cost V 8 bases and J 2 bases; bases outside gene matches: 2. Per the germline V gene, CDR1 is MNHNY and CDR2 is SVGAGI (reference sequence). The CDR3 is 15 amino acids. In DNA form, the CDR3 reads TGTGCCAGCGGGACTAGCGGGGGGGGGCAAGAGACCCAGTACTTC. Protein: CASGTSGGGQETQYF.

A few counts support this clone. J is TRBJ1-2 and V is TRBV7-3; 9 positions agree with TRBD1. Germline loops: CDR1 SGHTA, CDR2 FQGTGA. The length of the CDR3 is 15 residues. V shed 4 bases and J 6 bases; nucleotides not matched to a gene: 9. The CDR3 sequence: CASSSSQGAQNGYTF. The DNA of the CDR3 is TGTGCCAGCAGCTCTTCACAGGGGGCACAGAATGGCTACACCTTC. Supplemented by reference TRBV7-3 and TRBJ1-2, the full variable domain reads GAGVSQTPSNKVTEKGKYVELRCDPISGHTALYWYRQSLGQGPEFLIYFQGTGAADDSGLPNDRFFAVRPEGSVSTLKIQRTERGDSAVYLCASSSSQGAQNGYTFGSGTRLTVV.

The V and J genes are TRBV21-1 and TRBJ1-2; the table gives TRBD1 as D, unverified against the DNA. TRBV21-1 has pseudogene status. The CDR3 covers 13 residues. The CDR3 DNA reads TGTGCCAGCAGCAAGGGACAGGTCTATGGCTACACCTTC. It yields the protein CASSKGQVYGYTF.

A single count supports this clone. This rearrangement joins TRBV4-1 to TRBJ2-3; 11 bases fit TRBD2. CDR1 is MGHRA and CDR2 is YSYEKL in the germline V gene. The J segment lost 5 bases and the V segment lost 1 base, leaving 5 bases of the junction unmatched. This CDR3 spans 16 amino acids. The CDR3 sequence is CASSQGTSGYGDTQYF. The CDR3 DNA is TGCGCCAGCAGCCAAGGGACTAGCGGGTACGGAGATACGCAGTATTTT.

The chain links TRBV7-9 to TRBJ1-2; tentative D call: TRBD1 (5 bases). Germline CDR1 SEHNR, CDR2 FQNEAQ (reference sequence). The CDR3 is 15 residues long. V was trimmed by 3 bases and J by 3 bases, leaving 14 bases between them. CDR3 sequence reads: CASSLGGGSDYGYTF. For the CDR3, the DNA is TGTGCCAGCAGCTTGGGCGGGGGATCCGACTATGGCTACACCTTC.

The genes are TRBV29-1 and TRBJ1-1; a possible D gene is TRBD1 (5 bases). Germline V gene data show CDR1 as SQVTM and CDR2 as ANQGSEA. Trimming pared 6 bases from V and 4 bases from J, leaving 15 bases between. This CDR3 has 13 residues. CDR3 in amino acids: CSVAGHWGTEAFF. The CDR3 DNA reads TGCAGCGTGGCAGGACACTGGGGCACTGAAGCTTTCTTT.

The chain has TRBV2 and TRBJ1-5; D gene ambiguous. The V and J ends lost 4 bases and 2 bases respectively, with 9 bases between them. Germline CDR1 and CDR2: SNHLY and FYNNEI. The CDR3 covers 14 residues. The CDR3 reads CASSGELGNQPQHF. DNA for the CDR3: TGTGCCAGCAGTGGCGAGCTAGGCAATCAGCCCCAGCATTTT.

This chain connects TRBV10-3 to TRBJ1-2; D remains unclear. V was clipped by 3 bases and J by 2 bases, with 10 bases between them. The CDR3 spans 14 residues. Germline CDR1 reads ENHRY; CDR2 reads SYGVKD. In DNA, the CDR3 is TGTGCCATCAGTGAAGGAGGAGAGAACTATGGCTACACCTTC. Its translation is CAISEGGENYGYTF.

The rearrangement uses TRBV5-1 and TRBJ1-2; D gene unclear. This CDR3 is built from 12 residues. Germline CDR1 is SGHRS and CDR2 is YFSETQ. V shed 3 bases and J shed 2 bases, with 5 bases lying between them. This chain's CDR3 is CASSSENYGYTF. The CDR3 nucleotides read TGCGCCAGCAGCTCAGAGAACTATGGCTACACCTTC. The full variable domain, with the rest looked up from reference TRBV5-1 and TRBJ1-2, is KAGVTQTPRYLIKTRGQQVTLSCSPISGHRSVSWYQQTPGQGLQFLFEYFSETQRNKGNFPGRFSGRQFSNSRSEMNVSTLELGDSALYLCASSSENYGYTFGSGTRLTVV.

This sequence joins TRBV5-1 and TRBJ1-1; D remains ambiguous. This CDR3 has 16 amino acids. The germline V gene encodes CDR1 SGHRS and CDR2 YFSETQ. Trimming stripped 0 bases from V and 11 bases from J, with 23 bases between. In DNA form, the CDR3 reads TGCGCCAGCAGCTTGGGACCTGGTCATGATCTAGATGGGGCTTTCTTT. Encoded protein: CASSLGPGHDLDGAFF.

CDR3 DNA: TGTGCCAGCAAAAAACTAGCGTCTAGCACAGATACGCAGTATTTT. Translating it yields CASKKLASSTDTQYF. This chain links TRBV6-6 with TRBJ2-3, with 7 bases fitting TRBD2. Per the germline V gene, CDR1 is MNHNY and CDR2 is SVGAGI (reference sequence). V lost 7 bases and J lost 0; bases outside the gene matches: 7. The CDR3 is 15 residues long.

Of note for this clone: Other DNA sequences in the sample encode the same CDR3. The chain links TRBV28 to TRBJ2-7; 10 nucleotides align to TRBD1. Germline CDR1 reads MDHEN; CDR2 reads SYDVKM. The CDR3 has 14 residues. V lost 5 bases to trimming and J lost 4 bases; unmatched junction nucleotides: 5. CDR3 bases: TGTGCCAGCAGTCCGGACAGGGGGGGGTACGAGCAGTACTTC. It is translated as CASSPDRGGYEQYF.

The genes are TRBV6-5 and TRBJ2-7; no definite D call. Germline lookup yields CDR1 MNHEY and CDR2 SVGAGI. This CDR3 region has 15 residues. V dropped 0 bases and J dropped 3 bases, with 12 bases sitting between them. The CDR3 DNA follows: TGTGCCAGCAGTTACTCGCCGGGTTTGAACTACGAGCAGTACTTC. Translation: CASSYSPGLNYEQYF.

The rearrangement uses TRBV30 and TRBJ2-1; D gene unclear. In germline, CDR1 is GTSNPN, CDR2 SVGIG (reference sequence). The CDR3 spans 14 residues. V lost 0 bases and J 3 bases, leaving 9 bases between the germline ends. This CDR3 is CAWSVQVIYNEQFF. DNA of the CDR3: TGTGCCTGGAGTGTGCAGGTTATCTACAATGAGCAGTTCTTC.